This TCR beta chain derives from a study of siplizumab effects on memory and regulatory T cells. Study-level points and caveats: There were only a minor fraction of alloreactive clones that mapped to unstimulated subsets. Naive T cells looked more diverse than memory cells, and they looked like major contributors to the alloresponse.

Worth noting for this clone: Its antigen is undetermined.

Profiled with immunoSEQ multiplex PCR; TCRdb holds only in-frame clones, not every one. The data show 70,000 to 90,000 clones, with over 80% seen just once and around 16% held by the top ten. Per germline, CDR1 SNHLY and CDR2 FYNNEI. The V gene end was trimmed by 6 bases and the J gene end by 7 bases; junction bases not matched to a gene: 20. This CDR3 is built from 17 residues. J is TRBJ2-5 and V is TRBV2, with 7 bases matching TRBD1. This clonotype was sampled from a human donor in good health. The material sequenced was CD4+ T cells sorted from blood. The CDR3 nucleotides are TGTGCCAGCAGGAACCCACCACGGACAGGACCGGTTGGGACCCAGTACTTC. Protein: CASRNPPRTGPVGTQYF.